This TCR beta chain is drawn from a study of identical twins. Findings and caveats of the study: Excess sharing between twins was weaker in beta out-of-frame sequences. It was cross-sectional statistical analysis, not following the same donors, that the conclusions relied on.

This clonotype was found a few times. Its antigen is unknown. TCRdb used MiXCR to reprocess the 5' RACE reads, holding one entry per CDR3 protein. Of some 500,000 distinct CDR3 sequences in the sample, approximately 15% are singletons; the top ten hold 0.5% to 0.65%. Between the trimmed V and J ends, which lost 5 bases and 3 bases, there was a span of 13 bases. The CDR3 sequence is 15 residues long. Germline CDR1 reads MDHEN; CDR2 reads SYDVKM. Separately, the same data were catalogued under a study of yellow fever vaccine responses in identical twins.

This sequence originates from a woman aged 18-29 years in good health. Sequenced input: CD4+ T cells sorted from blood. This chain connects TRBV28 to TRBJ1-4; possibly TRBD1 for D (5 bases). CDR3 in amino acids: CASSPGGVSNEKLFF. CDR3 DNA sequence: TGTGCCAGCAGTCCCGGAGGGGTTTCTAATGAAAAACTGTTTTTT.